The rows below give T cell receptor beta chains drawn from one sample of a study of identical twins. Using its own MiXCR run on the 5' RACE reads, TCRdb lists one record per CDR3 protein. Here the sample spans about 530,000 distinct CDR3 sequences, roughly 15% being singletons. The sample also formed part of further work on yellow fever vaccine responses in identical twins.

Sequencing was done on a sample of CD4+ T cells sorted from blood. These receptors originate from a woman aged 18-29 years in good health. The CDR3 runs from the conserved cysteine through the conserved F or W. Fields, in order: clone size, D gene, J gene, V gene, CDR3 DNA, CDR3 protein. A D gene is named only where the DNA matches it firmly. Clone size is given for some rows only: seen once, a few or many times, or a class if the clone is expanded.

size: many; D: NA; J: TRBJ2-5; V: TRBV5-1; DNA: TGCGCCAGCAGCTTGGACCTAAGAAGCGTCCAGTACTTC; CDR3: CASSLDLRSVQYF
size: many; D: TRBD2; J: TRBJ2-1; V: TRBV29-1; DNA: TGCAGCGTCCGATTGAGCGGGAGTTCCTACAATGAGCAGTTCTTC; CDR3: CSVRLSGSSYNEQFF
size: few; D: NA; J: TRBJ2-7; V: TRBV6-6; DNA: TGTGCCAGCAGTTACTACGAGCAGTACTTC; CDR3: CASSYYEQYF
size: few; D: TRBD1; J: TRBJ2-4; V: TRBV29-1; DNA: TGCAGCGTAGTGACACAGGGGTTAGCCAAAAACATTCAGTACTTC; CDR3: CSVVTQGLAKNIQYF
size: NA; D: NA; J: TRBJ2-1; V: TRBV6-6; DNA: TGTGCCAGCACCGCTCGCCCAGAATATGAGCAGTTCTTC; CDR3: CASTARPEYEQFF
size: few; D: NA; J: TRBJ2-3; V: TRBV5-1; DNA: TGCGCCAGCAGCTTGGATGGGGTCGACACAGATACGCAGTATTTT; CDR3: CASSLDGVDTDTQYF
size: NA; D: NA; J: TRBJ2-3; V: TRBV10-3; DNA: TGTGCCATCAGTGGGGGGCATAGCGAAGGAGATACGCAGTATTTT; CDR3: CAISGGHSEGDTQYF
size: NA; D: TRBD2; J: TRBJ2-1; V: TRBV5-1; DNA: TGCGCCAGCAGCTCAACAACGACGCGGGAGGCCGGTGAGCAGTTCTTC; CDR3: CASSSTTTREAGEQFF
size: NA; D: NA; J: TRBJ2-1; V: TRBV6-1; DNA: TGTGCCAGCACCCGAGGAGCGGGTCTCAATGAGCAGTTCTTC; CDR3: CASTRGAGLNEQFF
size: NA; D: NA; J: TRBJ2-2; V: TRBV6-1; DNA: TGTGCCAGCAGTCCACTTACAGGGCCCGGGGAGCTGTTTTTT; CDR3: CASSPLTGPGELFF
size: NA; D: NA; J: TRBJ2-3; V: TRBV20-1; DNA: TGCAGTGCTAGAGCTCCCTCTAGCACAGATACGCAGTATTTT; CDR3: CSARAPSSTDTQYF
size: many; D: TRBD2; J: TRBJ2-1; V: TRBV3-1; DNA: TGTGCCAGCAGCCGCGCGGGACTAGCGGGAGCCGCGTCCTACAATGAGCAGTTCTTC; CDR3: CASSRAGLAGAASYNEQFF
size: few; D: TRBD1; J: TRBJ2-5; V: TRBV5-1; DNA: TGCGCCAGCAGCTTAGAGGCGGCCAGGGGGCGAGAGACCCAGTACTTC; CDR3: CASSLEAARGRETQYF
size: many; D: NA; J: TRBJ1-5; V: TRBV20-1; DNA: TGCAGTGCTTCCCGGGGGGGCGACCTCAATCAGCCCCAGCATTTT; CDR3: CSASRGGDLNQPQHF
size: NA; D: TRBD2; J: TRBJ2-1; V: TRBV4-1; DNA: TGCGCCAGCAGCCATCCCAGGACTAGCGCCAATGAGCAGTTCTTC; CDR3: CASSHPRTSANEQFF
size: few; D: NA; J: TRBJ1-2; V: TRBV27; DNA: TGTGCCAGCAGTCAGACAGTAACCCCCTACTATGGCTACACCTTC; CDR3: CASSQTVTPYYGYTF
size: few; D: TRBD2; J: TRBJ2-1; V: TRBV7-2; DNA: TGTGCCAGCAGCTTTGGCGGGAGCGGTGAGCAGTTCTTC; CDR3: CASSFGGSGEQFF
size: NA; D: TRBD1; J: TRBJ1-6; V: TRBV5-1; DNA: TGCGCCAGCAGGGCGAGGGACAGTAATTCACCCCTCCACTTT; CDR3: CASRARDSNSPLHF
size: NA; D: NA; J: TRBJ1-4; V: TRBV12-3/TRBV12-4; DNA: TGTGCCAGCAGTTTTGGCCAGGGTGCTGAAAAACTGTTTTTT; CDR3: CASSFGQGAEKLFF
size: many; D: TRBD2; J: TRBJ2-2; V: TRBV4-2; DNA: TGTGCCAGCACCCTCAAGCGGGAGCTCGGCACCGGGGAGCTGTTTTTT; CDR3: CASTLKRELGTGELFF
size: NA; D: TRBD2; J: TRBJ2-1; V: TRBV12-3/TRBV12-4; DNA: TGTGCCAGCATCCCGGGTCTAGCGGGAGGAAGGCGGGACTACAATGAGCAGTTCTTC; CDR3: CASIPGLAGGRRDYNEQFF
size: NA; D: NA; J: TRBJ2-4; V: TRBV29-1; DNA: TGCAGTGGTGTGGAGGCGAACATTCAGTACTTC; CDR3: CSGVEANIQYF
size: NA; D: NA; J: TRBJ2-5; V: TRBV5-5; DNA: TGTGCCAGCAGCCTCGGAGGGGTCATCGGGGAGACCCAGTACTTC; CDR3: CASSLGGVIGETQYF
size: few; D: TRBD2; J: TRBJ2-3; V: TRBV12-3/TRBV12-4; DNA: TGTGCCAGCAGTTTAGGGGAGGGGGATACGCAGTATTTT; CDR3: CASSLGEGDTQYF
size: NA; D: TRBD2; J: TRBJ2-3; V: TRBV5-1; DNA: TGCGCCAGCAGCATTAGCGGGACGTACACAGATACGCAGTATTTT; CDR3: CASSISGTYTDTQYF
size: few; D: NA; J: TRBJ2-2; V: TRBV3-1; DNA: TGTGCCAGCAGCCAAGAAGGGAGGGGGCGAACCGGGGAGCTGTTTTTT; CDR3: CASSQEGRGRTGELFF
size: few; D: NA; J: TRBJ2-7; V: TRBV20-1; DNA: TGCAGTGCTAGTAACCCCAACGGCGGGACATACGAGCAGTACTTC; CDR3: CSASNPNGGTYEQYF
size: few; D: NA; J: TRBJ2-1; V: TRBV9; DNA: TGTGCCAGCAGCTTCCGGGACGCCTACAATGAGCAGTTCTTC; CDR3: CASSFRDAYNEQFF
size: many; D: NA; J: TRBJ1-2; V: TRBV12-3/TRBV12-4; DNA: TGTGCCAGCTCACTGGGGGGTAATGGCTACACCTTC; CDR3: CASSLGGNGYTF
size: few; D: NA; J: TRBJ2-3; V: TRBV6-2/TRBV6-3; DNA: TGTGCCAGCAGTTACTGGTCAGGGAGTACACAAATTCCAAGCACAGATACGCAGTATTTT; CDR3: CASSYWSGSTQIPSTDTQYF
size: few; D: NA; J: TRBJ1-2; V: TRBV6-2/TRBV6-3; DNA: TGTGCCAGCAGTTACGGTGGAGGCTATGGCTACACCTTC; CDR3: CASSYGGGYGYTF
size: many; D: TRBD2; J: TRBJ2-3; V: TRBV12-3/TRBV12-4; DNA: TGTGCCAGCAGACGGGGAGCGGGGGATACGCAGTATTTT; CDR3: CASRRGAGDTQYF
size: few; D: NA; J: TRBJ1-3; V: TRBV9; DNA: TGTGCCAGCAGCGTAGCCGGGGCCTCTGGAAACACCATATATTTT; CDR3: CASSVAGASGNTIYF
size: many; D: NA; J: TRBJ2-2; V: TRBV12-3/TRBV12-4; DNA: TGTGCCAGCAGTTTAGTGCGCGGTCCCGGGGAGCTGTTTTTT; CDR3: CASSLVRGPGELFF
size: NA; D: NA; J: TRBJ2-5; V: TRBV7-9; DNA: TGTGCCAGCAGCTTAGCGACAGCACATCAAGAGACCCAGTACTTC; CDR3: CASSLATAHQETQYF
size: NA; D: TRBD2; J: TRBJ2-3; V: TRBV20-1; DNA: TGCAGTGCTAGAGATCTGGGACTAGCGGGGGGGCGCACAGATACGCAGTATTTT; CDR3: CSARDLGLAGGRTDTQYF
size: NA; D: TRBD2; J: TRBJ2-5; V: TRBV3-1; DNA: TGTGCCAGCAGCTCTAAAGGAGCCGGGGGGGGAGAGACCCAGTACTTC; CDR3: CASSSKGAGGGETQYF
size: few; D: NA; J: TRBJ2-1; V: TRBV7-9; DNA: TGTGCCAGCAGCTTAATCGGGGGCCCCCTTTCCTACAATGAGCAGTTCTTC; CDR3: CASSLIGGPLSYNEQFF
size: few; D: TRBD1; J: TRBJ2-3; V: TRBV19; DNA: TGTGCCAGTAGGAGGACAGGGGGTGGGGATACGCAGTATTTT; CDR3: CASRRTGGGDTQYF
size: NA; D: NA; J: TRBJ1-2; V: TRBV4-2; DNA: TGTGCCAGTAACAGTGCCCGAGATTCCTATGGCTACACCTTC; CDR3: CASNSARDSYGYTF
size: NA; D: TRBD1; J: TRBJ2-7; V: TRBV6-6; DNA: TGTGCCAGCAGTAAAGACAGGGACTACGAGCAGTACTTC; CDR3: CASSKDRDYEQYF
size: many; D: TRBD2; J: TRBJ2-1; V: TRBV20-1; DNA: TGCAGTGCTAGAGAGAGTAGCGGGATAACCCTGAGCTCCTACAATGAGCAGTTCTTC; CDR3: CSARESSGITLSSYNEQFF
size: NA; D: NA; J: TRBJ1-4; V: TRBV7-9; DNA: TGTGCCAGCAGCTTATACGGGGTTCCTAATGAAAAACTGTTTTTT; CDR3: CASSLYGVPNEKLFF
size: few; D: NA; J: TRBJ2-7; V: TRBV5-6; DNA: TGTGCCAGCAGCTTGGAGGCAGGCTATTACGAGCAGTACTTC; CDR3: CASSLEAGYYEQYF
size: few; D: NA; J: TRBJ2-2; V: TRBV28; DNA: TGTGCCAGCAGTCCCTCACGGAACACCGGGGAGCTGTTTTTT; CDR3: CASSPSRNTGELFF